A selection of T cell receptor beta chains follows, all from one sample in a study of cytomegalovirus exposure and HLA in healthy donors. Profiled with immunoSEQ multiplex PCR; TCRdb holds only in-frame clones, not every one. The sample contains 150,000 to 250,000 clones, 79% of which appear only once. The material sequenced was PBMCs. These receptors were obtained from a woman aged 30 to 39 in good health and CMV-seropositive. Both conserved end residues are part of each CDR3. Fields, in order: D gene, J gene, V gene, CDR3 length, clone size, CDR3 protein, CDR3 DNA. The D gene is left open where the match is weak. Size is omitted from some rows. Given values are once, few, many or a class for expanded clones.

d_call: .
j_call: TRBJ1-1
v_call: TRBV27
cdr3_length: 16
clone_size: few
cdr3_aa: CASSLPPGGVYTEAFF
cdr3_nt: TGTGCCAGCAGCCTTCCCCCTGGGGGGGTCTACACTGAAGCTTTCTTT

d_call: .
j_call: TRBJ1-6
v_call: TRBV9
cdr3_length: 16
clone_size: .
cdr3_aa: CASSPTGRTRNSPLHF
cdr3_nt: TGTGCCAGCAGCCCAACAGGCAGGACAAGGAATTCACCCCTCCACTTT

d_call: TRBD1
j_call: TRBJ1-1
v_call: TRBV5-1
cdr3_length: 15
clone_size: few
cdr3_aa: CASSSDGTGFTEAFF
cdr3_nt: TGCGCCAGCAGCTCTGACGGGACAGGGTTCACTGAAGCTTTCTTT

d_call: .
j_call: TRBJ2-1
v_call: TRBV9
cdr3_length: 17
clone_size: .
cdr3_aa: CASSVGQQGATYNEQFF
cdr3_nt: TGTGCCAGCAGCGTAGGGCAACAGGGCGCAACCTACAATGAGCAGTTCTTC

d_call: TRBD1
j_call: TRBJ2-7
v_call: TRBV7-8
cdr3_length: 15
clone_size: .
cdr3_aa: CASSSSGQPSYEQYF
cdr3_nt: TGTGCCAGCAGCTCTTCGGGACAGCCGTCCTACGAGCAGTACTTC

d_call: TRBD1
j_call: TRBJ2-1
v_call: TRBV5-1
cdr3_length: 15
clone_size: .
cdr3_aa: CATRTGADGYNEQFF
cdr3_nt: TGCGCCACCCGGACAGGGGCCGACGGCTACAATGAGCAGTTCTTC

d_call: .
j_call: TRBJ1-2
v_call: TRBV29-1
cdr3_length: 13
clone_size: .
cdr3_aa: CSVEKDSSYGYTF
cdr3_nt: TGCAGCGTTGAAAAGGACAGCTCCTATGGCTACACCTTC

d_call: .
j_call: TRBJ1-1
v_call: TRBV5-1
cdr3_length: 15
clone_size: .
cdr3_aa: CASSPRIEVNTEAFF
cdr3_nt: TGCGCCAGCAGCCCGAGGATAGAGGTGAACACTGAAGCTTTCTTT

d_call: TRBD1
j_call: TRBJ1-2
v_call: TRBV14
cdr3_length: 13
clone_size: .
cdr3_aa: CASSLDRAYGYTF
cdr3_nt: TGTGCCAGCAGCCTGGACAGGGCATATGGCTACACCTTC

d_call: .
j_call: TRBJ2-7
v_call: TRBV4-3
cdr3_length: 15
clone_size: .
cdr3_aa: CASSQVVGEEYEQYF
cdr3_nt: TGCGCCAGCAGCCAAGTTGTGGGGGAGGAGTACGAGCAGTACTTC

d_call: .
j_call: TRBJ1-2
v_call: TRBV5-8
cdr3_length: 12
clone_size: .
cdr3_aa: CASSLDQGTDTF
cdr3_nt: TGTGCCAGCAGCTTGGATCAGGGCACAGACACCTTC

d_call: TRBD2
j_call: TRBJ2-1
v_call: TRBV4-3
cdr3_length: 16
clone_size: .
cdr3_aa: CASSQDWEGPYNEQFF
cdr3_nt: TGCGCCAGCAGCCAAGACTGGGAGGGCCCTTACAATGAGCAGTTCTTC

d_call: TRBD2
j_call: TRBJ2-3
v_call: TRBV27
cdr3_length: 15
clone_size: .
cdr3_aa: CASSLSGSKTDTQYF
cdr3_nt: TGTGCCAGCAGTTTGAGCGGGAGTAAAACAGATACGCAGTATTTT

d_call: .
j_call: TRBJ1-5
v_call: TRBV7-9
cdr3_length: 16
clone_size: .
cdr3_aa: CASSLDVIEGNQPQHF
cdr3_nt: TGTGCCAGCAGCTTAGACGTCATCGAGGGCAATCAGCCCCAGCATTTT

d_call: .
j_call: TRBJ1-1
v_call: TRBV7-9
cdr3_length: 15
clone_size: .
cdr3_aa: CASSLRDIDGPEAFF
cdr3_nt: TGTGCCAGCAGCCTTCGGGACATTGACGGCCCTGAAGCTTTCTTT

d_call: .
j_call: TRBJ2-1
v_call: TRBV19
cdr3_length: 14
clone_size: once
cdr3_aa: CATLPLGRSNEQFF
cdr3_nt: TGTGCCACCCTCCCCCTTGGCCGAAGCAATGAGCAGTTCTTC

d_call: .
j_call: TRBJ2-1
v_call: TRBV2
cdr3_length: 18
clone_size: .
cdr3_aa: CASTERDFQDYSYNEQFF
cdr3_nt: TGTGCCAGCACCGAACGGGACTTTCAGGACTACTCCTACAATGAGCAGTTCTTC

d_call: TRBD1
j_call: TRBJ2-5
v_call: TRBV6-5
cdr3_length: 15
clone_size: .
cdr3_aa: CASSPTGGLQETQYF
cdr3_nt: TGTGCCAGCAGCCCGACAGGGGGCCTCCAAGAGACCCAGTACTTC

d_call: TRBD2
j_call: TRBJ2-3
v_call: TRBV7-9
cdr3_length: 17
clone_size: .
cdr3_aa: CASSSNRVGGSADTQYF
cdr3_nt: TGTGCCAGCAGCTCCAACCGAGTCGGCGGGAGCGCAGATACGCAGTATTTT

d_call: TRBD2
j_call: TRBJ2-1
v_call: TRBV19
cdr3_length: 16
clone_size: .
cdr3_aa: CASSVRGLADYNEQFF
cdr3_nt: TGTGCCAGTAGTGTACGTGGACTAGCGGACTACAATGAGCAGTTCTTC

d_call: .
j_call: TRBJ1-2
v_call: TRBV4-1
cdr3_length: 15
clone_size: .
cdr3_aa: CASSQEPSGSYGYTF
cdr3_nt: TGCGCCAGCAGCCAAGAGCCCTCGGGGTCTTATGGCTACACCTTC

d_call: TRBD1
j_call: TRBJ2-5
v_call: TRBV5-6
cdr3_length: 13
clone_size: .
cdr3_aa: CASSTPGQGFKYF
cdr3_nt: TGTGCCAGCAGCACCCCGGGACAGGGTTTTAAGTACTTC

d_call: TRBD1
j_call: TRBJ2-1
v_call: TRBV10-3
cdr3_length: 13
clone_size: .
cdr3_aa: CAIRDRESDEQFF
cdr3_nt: TGTGCCATTCGGGACAGGGAGAGCGATGAGCAGTTCTTC

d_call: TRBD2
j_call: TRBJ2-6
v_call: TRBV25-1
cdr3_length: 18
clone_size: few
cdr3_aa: CASSATSGRASGANVLTF
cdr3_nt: TGTGCCAGCAGTGCGACTAGCGGGAGGGCCTCTGGGGCCAACGTCCTGACTTTC

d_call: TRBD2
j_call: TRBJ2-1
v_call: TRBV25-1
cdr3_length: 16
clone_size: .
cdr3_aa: CASSAQSGGSYNEQFF
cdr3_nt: TGTGCCAGCAGCGCCCAAAGCGGGGGATCCTACAATGAGCAGTTCTTC

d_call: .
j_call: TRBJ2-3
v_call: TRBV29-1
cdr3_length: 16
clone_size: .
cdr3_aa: CSVEGLRGFSTDTQYF
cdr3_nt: TGCAGCGTTGAAGGTCTCAGGGGCTTTAGCACAGATACGCAGTATTTT

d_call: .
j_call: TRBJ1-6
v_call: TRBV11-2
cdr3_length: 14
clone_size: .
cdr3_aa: CASSPRRYNSPLHF
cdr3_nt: TGTGCCAGCAGCCCTAGACGGTATAATTCACCCCTCCACTTT

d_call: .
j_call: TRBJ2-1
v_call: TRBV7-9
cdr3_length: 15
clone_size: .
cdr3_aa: CASSSTQASYNEQFF
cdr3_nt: TGTGCCAGCAGCTCGACCCAGGCGTCCTACAATGAGCAGTTCTTC

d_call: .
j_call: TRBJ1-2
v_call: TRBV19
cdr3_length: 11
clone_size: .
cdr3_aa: CASSIINYYTF
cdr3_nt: TGTGCCAGTAGTATAATAAATTACTACACCTTC

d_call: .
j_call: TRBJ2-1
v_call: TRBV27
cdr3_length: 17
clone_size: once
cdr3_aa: CASSPYRGGRSYNEQFF
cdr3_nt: TGTGCCAGCAGTCCCTACCGCGGCGGCCGCTCCTACAATGAGCAGTTCTTC

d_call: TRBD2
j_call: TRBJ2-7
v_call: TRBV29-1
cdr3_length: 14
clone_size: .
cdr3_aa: CSVESREGSYEQYF
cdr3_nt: TGCAGCGTTGAAAGTCGGGAGGGCTCCTACGAGCAGTACTTC

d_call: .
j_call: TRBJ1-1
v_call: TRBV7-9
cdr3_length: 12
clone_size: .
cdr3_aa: CASSLERFEAFF
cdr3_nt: TGTGCCAGCAGCTTAGAGCGGTTTGAAGCTTTCTTT

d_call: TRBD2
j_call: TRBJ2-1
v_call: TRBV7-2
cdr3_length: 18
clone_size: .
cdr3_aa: CASSLVLAGIGSYNEQFF
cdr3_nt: TGTGCCAGCAGCTTAGTACTAGCGGGAATCGGCTCCTACAATGAGCAGTTCTTC

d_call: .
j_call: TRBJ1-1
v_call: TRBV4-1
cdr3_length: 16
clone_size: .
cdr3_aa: CASSLGQGKLNTEAFF
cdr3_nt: TGCGCCAGCAGCCTGGGGCAGGGCAAACTGAACACTGAAGCTTTCTTT

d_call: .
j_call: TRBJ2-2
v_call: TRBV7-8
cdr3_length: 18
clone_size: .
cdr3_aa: CASSLALGGRVATGELFF
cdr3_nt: TGTGCCAGCAGCTTAGCGCTTGGTGGCAGGGTGGCCACCGGGGAGCTGTTTTTT

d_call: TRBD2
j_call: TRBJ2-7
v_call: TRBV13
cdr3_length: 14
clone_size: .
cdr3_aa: CASSLLAGTGEQYF
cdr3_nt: TGTGCCAGCAGCTTGCTAGCGGGGACGGGCGAGCAGTACTTC

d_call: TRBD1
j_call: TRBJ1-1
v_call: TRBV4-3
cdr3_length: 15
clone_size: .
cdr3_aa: CASSQESRGRTEAFF
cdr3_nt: TGCGCCAGCAGCCAAGAGTCCAGGGGGCGTACTGAAGCTTTCTTT

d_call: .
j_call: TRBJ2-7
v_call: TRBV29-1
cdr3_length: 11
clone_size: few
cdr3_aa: CSVPRGAEQYF
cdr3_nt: TGCAGCGTTCCCCGGGGGGCCGAGCAGTACTTC

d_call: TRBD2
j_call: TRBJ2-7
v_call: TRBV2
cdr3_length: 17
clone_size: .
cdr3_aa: CASSERILAGVSYEQYF
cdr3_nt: TGTGCCAGCAGTGAAAGAATACTAGCGGGAGTCTCCTACGAGCAGTACTTC

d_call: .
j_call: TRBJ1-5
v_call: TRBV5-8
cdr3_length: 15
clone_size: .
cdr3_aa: CASSLAVVGNQPQHF
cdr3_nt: TGTGCCAGCAGCTTGGCGGTGGTAGGCAATCAGCCCCAGCATTTT

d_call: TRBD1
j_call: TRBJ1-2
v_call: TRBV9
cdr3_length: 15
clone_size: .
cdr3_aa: CASSGRTGNLGGYTF
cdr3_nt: TGTGCCAGCAGCGGAAGGACAGGGAACTTGGGTGGCTACACCTTC

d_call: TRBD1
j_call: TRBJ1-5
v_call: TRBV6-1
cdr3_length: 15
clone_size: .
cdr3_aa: CASKNRDRGNQPQHF
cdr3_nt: TGTGCCAGCAAAAACCGGGACAGGGGCAATCAGCCCCAGCATTTT

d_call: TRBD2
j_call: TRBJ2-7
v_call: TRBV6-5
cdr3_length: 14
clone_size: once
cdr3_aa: CASSPSGRRVEQYF
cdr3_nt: TGTGCCAGCAGTCCTAGCGGGAGGAGGGTCGAGCAGTACTTC

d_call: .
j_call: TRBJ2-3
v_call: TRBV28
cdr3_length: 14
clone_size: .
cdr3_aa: CASGSGTSTDTQYF
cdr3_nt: TGTGCCAGCGGAAGCGGGACAAGCACAGATACGCAGTATTTT

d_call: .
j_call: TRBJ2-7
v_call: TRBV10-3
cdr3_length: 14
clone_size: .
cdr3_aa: CASHQGSGSSEQYF
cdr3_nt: TGTGCCTCCCATCAGGGATCAGGATCGTCCGAGCAGTACTTC

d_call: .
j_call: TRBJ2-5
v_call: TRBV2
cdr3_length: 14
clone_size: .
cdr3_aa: CASSSTASRETQYF
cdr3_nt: TGTGCCAGCAGTTCCACGGCTAGCAGGGAGACCCAGTACTTC

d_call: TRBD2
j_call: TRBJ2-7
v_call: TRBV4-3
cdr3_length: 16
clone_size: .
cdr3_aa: CASSLGTSGGNYEQYF
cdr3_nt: TGCGCCAGCAGCCTTGGGACTAGCGGGGGGAACTACGAGCAGTACTTC